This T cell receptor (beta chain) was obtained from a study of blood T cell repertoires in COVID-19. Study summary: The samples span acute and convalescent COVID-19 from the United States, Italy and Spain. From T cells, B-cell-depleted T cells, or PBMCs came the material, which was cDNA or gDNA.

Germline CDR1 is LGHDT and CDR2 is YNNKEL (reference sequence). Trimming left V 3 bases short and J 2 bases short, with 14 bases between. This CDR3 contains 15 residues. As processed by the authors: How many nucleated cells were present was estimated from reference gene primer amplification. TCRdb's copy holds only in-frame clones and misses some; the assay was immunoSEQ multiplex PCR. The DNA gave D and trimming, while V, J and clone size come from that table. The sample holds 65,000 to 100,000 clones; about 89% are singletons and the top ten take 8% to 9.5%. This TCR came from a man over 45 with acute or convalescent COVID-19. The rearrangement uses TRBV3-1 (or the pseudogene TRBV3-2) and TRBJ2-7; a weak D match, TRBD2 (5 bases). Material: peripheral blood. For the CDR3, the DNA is TGTGCCAGCAGCCAGACTAACACGGGTCCCTACGAGCAGTACTTC. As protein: CASSQTNTGPYEQYF.